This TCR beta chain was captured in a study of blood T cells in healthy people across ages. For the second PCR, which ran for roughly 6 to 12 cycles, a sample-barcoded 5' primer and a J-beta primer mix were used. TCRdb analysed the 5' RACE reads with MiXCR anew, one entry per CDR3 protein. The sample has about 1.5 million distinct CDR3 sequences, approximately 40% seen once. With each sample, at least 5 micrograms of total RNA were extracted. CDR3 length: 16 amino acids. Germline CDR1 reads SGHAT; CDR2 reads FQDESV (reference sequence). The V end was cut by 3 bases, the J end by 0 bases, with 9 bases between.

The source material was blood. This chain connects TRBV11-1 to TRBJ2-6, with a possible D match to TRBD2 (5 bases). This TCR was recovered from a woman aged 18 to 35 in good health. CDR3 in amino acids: CASSLTGFSGANVLTF. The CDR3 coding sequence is TGTGCCAGCAGCTTGACGGGATTCTCTGGGGCCAACGTCCTGACTTTC. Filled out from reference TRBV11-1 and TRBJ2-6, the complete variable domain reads EAEVAQSPRYKITEKSQAVAFWCDPISGHATLYWYRQILGQGPELLVQFQDESVVDDSQLPKDRFSAERLKGVDSTLKIQPAELGDSAMYLCASSLTGFSGANVLTFGAGSRLTVL.